Presented here are 6 T cell receptor beta chains from one specimen sequenced in a study of T cells in Graves' hyperthyroidism and ophthalmopathy. The investigators amplified TCR beta CDR3 regions from RNA transcripts. The HTBI primer set drove a first-round RT-PCR of the TCR CDR3. TCRdb ran MiXCR on the multiplex PCR reads and lists one entry per CDR3 protein. The table includes about 400,000 distinct CDR3 sequences, 15% to 18% detected once. Sequencing was carried out using blood. Receptors originate from a woman aged 18-29 years with Graves' hyperthyroidism that later progressed to Graves' ophthalmopathy.

In this sample, this clonotype turned up many times. In DNA form, the CDR3 reads TGTGCCAGCAGTTTTTCTCGGGGGGACGAGCAGTACTTC. It translates to CASSFSRGDEQYF. The rearrangement uses TRBV27 and TRBJ2-7; 7 nucleotides align to TRBD2. Germline CDR1 MNHEY, CDR2 SMNVEV (reference sequence). V shed 3 bases and J 5 bases; nucleotides not matched to a gene: 4. This CDR3 has 13 amino acids.

This clonotype was seen many times. The J gene is TRBJ2-7, the V gene TRBV12-3 or TRBV12-4; D tentatively reads TRBD1 or TRBD2 (5 bases each). This CDR3 is built from 15 residues. V lost 8 bases to trimming and J lost 1 base, with 18 bases between them. The DNA for the CDR3 is TGTGCCAGCCGTAGTTCCGGGACGGGGTCCTACGAGCAGTACTTC. It encodes CASRSSGTGSYEQYF.

In this sample, this clonotype turned up many times. This sequence joins TRBV6-2 or TRBV6-3 and TRBJ2-1; 11 bases agree with TRBD2. CDR1 is MNHEY, CDR2 SVGEGT, per germline. The CDR3 loop spans 18 amino acids. Trimming at V came to 7 bases and at J to 5 bases, leaving 16 bases not matched to a gene. The CDR3 DNA follows: TGTGCCAGCACCGACGATCCGTTAGCGGGAGGGAACGACAATGAGCAGTTCTTC. This encodes CASTDDPLAGGNDNEQFF.

This clonotype was observed a few times. The genes are TRBV14 and TRBJ2-7, with D unclear. There are 14 residues in the CDR3. Germline lookup yields CDR1 SGHDN and CDR2 FVKESK. V was trimmed by 2 bases and J by 7 bases, leaving 15 bases between them. The DNA for the CDR3 is TGTGCCAGCAGCCAACTCCGGGCCGGCCTGGAGCAGTACTTC. Amino acid sequence: CASSQLRAGLEQYF.

Concerning this clonotype: This may come from a read error, since a much larger clone is one base off. The conserved final phenylalanine or tryptophan is absent from the CDR3, which likely points to a read error. The chain couples TRBV2 to TRBJ2-7; TRBD2 matches 9 bases. The V gene end was trimmed by 8 bases and the J gene end by 2 bases; junction bases not matched to a gene: 10. Germline lookup yields CDR1 SNHLY and CDR2 FYNNEI. CDR3 length equals 15 residues. CDR3 amino acids: CASWGWLAGTYEQYL. In DNA, the CDR3 is TGTGCCAGCTGGGGCTGGCTAGCGGGGACCTACGAGCAGTACCTC.

As concerns this clonotype: A much larger clone differs from this one at a single base, so this may be a read error. This is likely a read error, given that the CDR3 carries no conserved phenylalanine or tryptophan at its end. The rearrangement links TRBV28 to TRBJ1-5; TRBD1 aligns across 8 bases. Per the germline V gene, CDR1 is MDHEN and CDR2 is SYDVKM. The CDR3 totals 17 residues. V lost 5 bases to trimming and J lost 0 bases; unmatched junction nucleotides: 9. CDR3 in DNA: TGTGCCAGCAGTCCTCGACAGGGGCTCTATAGCAATCAGCCCCAGCATTCT. It encodes CASSPRQGLYSNQPQHS.